This is a list of T cell receptor beta chains from one sample in a study of T cells in Graves' hyperthyroidism and ophthalmopathy. TCRdb used MiXCR to reprocess the multiplex PCR reads, holding one entry per CDR3 protein. The table records approximately 510,000 distinct CDR3 sequences, approximately 48% of them present only once. What was sequenced was peripheral blood or thyroid tissue (not recorded which). The receptor set was obtained from an adult woman with Graves' disease, either hyperthyroidism or ophthalmopathy (not recorded which). Both conserved end residues are part of each CDR3. A D gene is named only where the DNA matches it firmly. Rows may omit the clone size; those that give it use once, few, many or a size class.

CDR3 length,J gene,V gene,clone size,D gene,CDR3 DNA,CDR3 protein
15,TRBJ2-2,TRBV19,-,-,TGTGCCAGTAGTATACAGGGACAATCCACCGGGGAGCTGTTTTTT,CASSIQGQSTGELFF
15,TRBJ1-2,TRBV5-1,-,-,TGCGCCAGCAGCTTGGATGGTCAGTCAGCGAACGGCTACACCTTC,CASSLDGQSANGYTF
14,TRBJ2-5,TRBV29-1,-,-,TGCAGCGTTGAAGGGGGAACAGGTCAAGAGACCCAGTACTTC,CSVEGGTGQETQYF
13,TRBJ2-7,TRBV14,-,-,TGTGCCAGCAGCCAAGGGGGTAGCAACGAGCAGTACTTC,CASSQGGSNEQYF
18,TRBJ2-1,TRBV7-7,once,TRBD2,TGTGCTAGCAGCTTAGCTAGCGGGATCAAGAGCTCCTACAATGAGCAGTTCTTC,CASSLASGIKSSYNEQFF
15,TRBJ1-2,TRBV10-2,-,-,TGCGCCAGCATGGGACTCGGGGACTACGACTATGGCTACACCTTC,CASMGLGDYDYGYTF
17,TRBJ1-5,TRBV20-1,many,TRBD1,TGCAGTGCTATCGGGGCTCCCGGGACAGGGGGCTCTCAGCCCCAGCATTTT,CSAIGAPGTGGSQPQHF
18,TRBJ1-2,TRBV12-3/TRBV12-4,few,-,TGTGCCAGCATGCTGGGCAGTCCTCCGGAGCCCTTACCATATGGCTACACCTTC,CASMLGSPPEPLPYGYTF
14,TRBJ1-3,TRBV11-3,-,-,TGTGCCAGCAGCCAAATGGGAGTGGGAAACACCATATATTTT,CASSQMGVGNTIYF
16,TRBJ2-7,TRBV7-9,many,-,TGTGCCAGCAGTCCCCACTCATCGAGGGGGTTCGGCGAGCAGTACTTC,CASSPHSSRGFGEQYF
14,TRBJ1-6,TRBV19,-,-,TGTGCCAGTATCGGGAGAAGGGGCGTCTCACCCCTCCACTTT,CASIGRRGVSPLHF
13,TRBJ1-1,TRBV2,few,-,TGTGCCAGCAGCGTGCGGCCGTACACTGAAGCTTTCTTT,CASSVRPYTEAFF
13,TRBJ2-7,TRBV10-2,once,TRBD2,TGTGCCGACGGGAGCGGGAACCCTTACGAGCAGTACTTC,CADGSGNPYEQYF
14,TRBJ2-5,TRBV15,few,-,TGTGCCACCAGCAGAGGAGGGCCGGGGAAGACCCAGTACTTC,CATSRGGPGKTQYF
15,TRBJ2-7,TRBV7-9,-,TRBD1,TGTGCCAGCAGCCCCCCAGAAGGGGGCTTCGACGAGCAGTACTTC,CASSPPEGGFDEQYF